The present T cell receptor beta chain was sequenced within a study of blood T cell repertoires in COVID-19. TCRdb's copy holds only in-frame clones and misses some; the assay was immunoSEQ multiplex PCR. The sample shows about 210,000 clones, roughly four fifths of them seen only once. Per germline, CDR1 LGHNT and CDR2 FRNRAP. This CDR3 spans 15 amino acids. V lost 2 bases to trimming and J lost 6 bases; unmatched junction nucleotides: 7. V gene TRBV12-5 combines with J gene TRBJ2-1, with TRBD2 matching over 7 bases. The sequenced sample was peripheral blood. The TCR was taken from a woman in her thirties or forties with acute or convalescent COVID-19. The CDR3 bases are TGTGCTAGTGGTTTGTATGGTGCGGGAGTCAATGAGCAGTTCTTC. It is translated as CASGLYGAGVNEQFF.